Below, one TCR beta chain is given with its context. The antigen it recognizes is unknown. Base qualities are not provided; no much larger clone lies one nucleotide away. These data come from a study of cytomegalovirus exposure and HLA in healthy donors (dated by TCRdb to 2016 to 2017). Study-wide context: A later analysis indicated that the 120 validation repertoires were generated on the platform also employed for the 700 or so repertoires of the first cohort. The aim of the study was to test whether cataloging public T cell receptors could identify signatures of past pathogen exposure. Along with the approximately 700-subject first cohort, a separate validation cohort of over a hundred different subjects was used. To predict cytomegalovirus infection status, the study combined high-throughput TCR immunosequencing, statistical association of individual TCRs with disease status, and machine learning. The paper as a whole reports these results and caveats: Across donors, most TCR sequences were observed very rarely, whereas some public TCRs were present in many individuals. In the study, some 180 TCR beta chains were listed as associated with cytomegalovirus. A later analysis lacked HLA typing for the validation cohort, so it scored co-occurrence in that cohort across all 110 or so repertoires. A few of the identified cytomegalovirus-associated TCR beta chains were confirmed in vitro to be specific for cytomegalovirus antigens. According to the authors, the approach could potentially be generalized to other disease states and immunological phenotypes. Cytomegalovirus status was reported to be diagnosed by the classifier with high specificity and sensitivity in both the original and validation cohorts. Subsequent analysis determined that TCRs grouped into clusters in the first cohort also showed a tendency toward co-occurrence across the roughly 120 validation repertoires, and 94% of cluster scores exceeded 0.

Library construction relied on the immunoSEQ multiplex PCR assay. As for how the authors treated the data: A statistical classification framework was built to diagnose cytomegalovirus status from the catalog of TCR beta chain sequences. TCRdb holds this immuneACCESS table with in-frame rearrangements only. Some clones are missing; in checked studies, unresolved V genes explain under half, and the rest has no known cause. Clonal size and the V and J genes are those of that table, whereas D and trimming came from the DNA. The sample table lists roughly 330,000 clones, about 90% of them with a count of one. 0.95% to 1.5% of the sample belongs to the ten largest clones. Donors formed part of the validation cohort, which comprised 95 to 150 subjects and was distinct from the first cohort of roughly 600 subjects. Sequenced material: PBMCs. The sequence was collected from a woman in her twenties or thirties in good health and CMV-seropositive.

The CDR3 protein: CASSLGQGRNQPQHF. The DNA reads as follows: TGTGCCAGCAGCCTTGGACAGGGACGAAATCAGCCCCAGCATTTT. This sequence uses TRBV6-5 and TRBJ1-5, with TRBD1 matching 8 junction bases. V loses 6 bases at its end and J loses 4 bases; junction bases beyond the gene matches: 8. Reading from cysteine to phenylalanine, the CDR3 counts 15 amino acids. The only DNA kept is the CDR3, 45 bases in frame from the first base. CDR1 and CDR2 were assigned from the germline V gene as MNHEY and SVGAGI.